A selection of T cell receptor beta chains follows, all from one sample in a study of blood T cell repertoires in COVID-19. Repertoires were generated with immunoSEQ multiplex PCR, while TCRdb's copy carries only in-frame clones and drops some. Of around 160,000 clones in the sample, under 90% are singletons; the top ten hold 38%. The sample was peripheral blood. The receptor set was obtained from a human donor in a cohort sampled during active COVID-19. Each CDR3 is given with its conserved first and last residue. Fields, in order: clone size, J gene, V gene, D gene, CDR3 protein, CDR3 DNA. A D gene is named only where the DNA matches it firmly. Not all rows give a size; the values are once, few, many and, for expanded clones, a class.

clone_size: .; j_call: TRBJ1-6; v_call: TRBV3-1/TRBV3-2; d_call: TRBD1; cdr3_aa: CASTPTGGNSPLHF; cdr3_nt: TGTGCCAGCACGCCGACAGGGGGTAATTCACCCCTCCACTTT
clone_size: .; j_call: TRBJ1-4; v_call: TRBV11-2; d_call: .; cdr3_aa: CASSLGGGQTNEKLFF; cdr3_nt: TGTGCCAGCAGCTTAGGCGGAGGGCAAACTAATGAAAAACTGTTTTTT
clone_size: .; j_call: TRBJ1-1; v_call: TRBV27; d_call: .; cdr3_aa: CASSKTGANTEAFF; cdr3_nt: TGTGCCAGCAGCAAAACAGGAGCGAACACTGAAGCTTTCTTT
clone_size: .; j_call: TRBJ1-1; v_call: TRBV28; d_call: .; cdr3_aa: CASSLNRVVTEAFF; cdr3_nt: TGTGCCAGCAGTTTGAACAGGGTGGTCACTGAAGCTTTCTTT
clone_size: .; j_call: TRBJ2-2; v_call: TRBV7-2; d_call: TRBD2; cdr3_aa: CASSLALAGVLNTGELFF; cdr3_nt: TGTGCCAGCAGCTTAGCACTAGCGGGGGTCCTGAACACCGGGGAGCTGTTTTTT
clone_size: .; j_call: TRBJ1-2; v_call: TRBV6-5; d_call: .; cdr3_aa: CASRPGFSNYGYTF; cdr3_nt: TGTGCCAGCAGGCCCGGTTTCTCTAACTATGGCTACACCTTC
clone_size: .; j_call: TRBJ1-2; v_call: TRBV30; d_call: .; cdr3_aa: CAWDGQPNYGYTF; cdr3_nt: TGTGCCTGGGATGGACAGCCTAACTATGGCTACACCTTC
clone_size: .; j_call: TRBJ1-6; v_call: TRBV6-6; d_call: .; cdr3_aa: CASSYSREENSPLHF; cdr3_nt: TGTGCCAGCAGTTACTCGAGAGAAGAAAATTCACCCCTCCACTTT
clone_size: few; j_call: TRBJ1-1; v_call: TRBV30; d_call: .; cdr3_aa: CAWTWGGMGTEAFF; cdr3_nt: TGTGCCTGGACCTGGGGAGGGATGGGGACTGAAGCTTTCTTT
clone_size: .; j_call: TRBJ2-7; v_call: TRBV18; d_call: .; cdr3_aa: CASSPPVGSTTGYEQYF; cdr3_nt: TGTGCCAGCTCACCACCCGTCGGTAGTACTACCGGCTACGAGCAGTACTTC
clone_size: .; j_call: TRBJ1-3; v_call: TRBV7-9; d_call: .; cdr3_aa: CASSGASGNTIYF; cdr3_nt: TGTGCCAGCAGTGGGGCCTCTGGAAACACCATATATTTT
clone_size: .; j_call: TRBJ2-3; v_call: TRBV7-8; d_call: TRBD1; cdr3_aa: CASSLETGGPTDTQYF; cdr3_nt: TGTGCCAGCAGCTTAGAAACAGGGGGGCCCACAGATACGCAGTATTTT